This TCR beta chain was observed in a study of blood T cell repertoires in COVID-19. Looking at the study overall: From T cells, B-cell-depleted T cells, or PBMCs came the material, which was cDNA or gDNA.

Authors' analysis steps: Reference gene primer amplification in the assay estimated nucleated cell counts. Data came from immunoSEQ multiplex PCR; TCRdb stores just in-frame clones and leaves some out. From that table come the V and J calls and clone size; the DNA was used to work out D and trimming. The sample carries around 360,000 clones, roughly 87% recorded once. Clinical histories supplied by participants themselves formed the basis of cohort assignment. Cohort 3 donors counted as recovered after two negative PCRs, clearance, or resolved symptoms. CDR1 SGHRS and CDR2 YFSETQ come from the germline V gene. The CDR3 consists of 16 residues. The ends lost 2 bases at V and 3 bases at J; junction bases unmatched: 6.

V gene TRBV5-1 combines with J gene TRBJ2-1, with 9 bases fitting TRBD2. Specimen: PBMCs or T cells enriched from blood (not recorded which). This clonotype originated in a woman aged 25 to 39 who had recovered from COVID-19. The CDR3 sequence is CASSLLAGDGYNEQFF. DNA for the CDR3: TGCGCCAGCAGCTTATTAGCGGGAGACGGCTACAATGAGCAGTTCTTC.